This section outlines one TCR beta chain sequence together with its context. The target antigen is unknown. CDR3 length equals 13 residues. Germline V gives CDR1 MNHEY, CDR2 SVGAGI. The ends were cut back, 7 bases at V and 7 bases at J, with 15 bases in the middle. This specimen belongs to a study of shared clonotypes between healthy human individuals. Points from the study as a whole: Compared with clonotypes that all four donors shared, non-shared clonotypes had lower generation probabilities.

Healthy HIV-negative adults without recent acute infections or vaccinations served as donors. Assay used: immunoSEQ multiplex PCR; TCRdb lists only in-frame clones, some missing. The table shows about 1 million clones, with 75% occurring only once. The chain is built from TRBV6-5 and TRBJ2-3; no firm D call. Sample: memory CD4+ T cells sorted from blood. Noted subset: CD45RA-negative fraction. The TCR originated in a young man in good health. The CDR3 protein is CASKTPKRNTQYF. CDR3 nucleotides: TGTGCCAGCAAAACCCCCAAGAGGAATACGCAGTATTTT.